The subject of this entry is one TCR beta chain. Its specificity is unknown. CD8 cells classed as naive were CD45RO-negative and positively selected for CCR7, excluding terminally differentiated effector memory CD45RA+ cells. Deletions cut 3 bases from V and 2 bases from J, with 9 bases between. Germline V gene data show CDR1 as SGHRS and CDR2 as YFSETQ. CDR3 length: 13 amino acids. This sample is drawn from a study of shared clonotypes between healthy human individuals. Study-level points and caveats: Richness estimates generally favored naive over memory subsets. Few donors limited the genetic and exposure-history diversity represented. Tissues were not sampled, only blood, and their repertoires likely differ.

Here immunoSEQ multiplex PCR was the method, and the copy in TCRdb shows in-frame clones only, minus some. The data show 750,000 to 1,000,000 clones, 80% to 95% seen once. The sequencing sample was made of naive CD8+ T cells sorted from blood. This rearrangement joins TRBV5-1 to TRBJ2-7; either TRBD1 or TRBD2 may supply D (5 bases each). The receptor was derived from a man under 40 in good health. CDR3: CASSWDEAYEQYF. DNA of the CDR3: TGCGCCAGCAGCTGGGACGAAGCCTACGAGCAGTACTTC.